This note documents a single T cell receptor beta chain sequence. The antigen is not known. V was pared by 0 bases and J by 5 bases, with 10 bases between. The CDR3 contains 14 residues. From germline, CDR1 is MNHEY and CDR2 SVGAGI. The sample comes from a study of cytomegalovirus exposure and HLA in healthy donors. Findings and caveats of the study: Reportedly, TCR beta sequences accurately predicted HLA-A and HLA-B alleles in most subjects. The productive fraction for most TCR beta V segments was about 90% or about 30% in an earlier analysis.

Primers for the PCR totalled 60 Vbeta and 13 Jbeta. Profiled with immunoSEQ multiplex PCR; TCRdb holds only in-frame clones, not every one. Of under 130,000 clones listed, approximately 11% are singletons. The clonotype originates from a man aged 40-55 years in good health and CMV-seropositive. The sequenced material came from PBMCs. J is TRBJ1-2 and V is TRBV6-5; no firm D call. As DNA, the CDR3 is TGTGCCAGCAGTTACTCGGGCAGTTTATATGGCTACACCTTC. The encoded protein is CASSYSGSLYGYTF.